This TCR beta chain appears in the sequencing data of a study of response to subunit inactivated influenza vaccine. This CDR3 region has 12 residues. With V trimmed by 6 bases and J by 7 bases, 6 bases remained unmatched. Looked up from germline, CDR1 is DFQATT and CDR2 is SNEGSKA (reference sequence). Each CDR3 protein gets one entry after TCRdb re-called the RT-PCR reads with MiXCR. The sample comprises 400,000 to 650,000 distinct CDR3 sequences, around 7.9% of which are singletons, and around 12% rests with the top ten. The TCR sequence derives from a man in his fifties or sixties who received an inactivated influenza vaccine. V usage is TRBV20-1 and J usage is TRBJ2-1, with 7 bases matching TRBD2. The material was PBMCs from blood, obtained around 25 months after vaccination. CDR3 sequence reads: CSAGLDSNEQFF. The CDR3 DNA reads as TGCAGTGCCGGACTAGATTCGAATGAGCAGTTCTTC.